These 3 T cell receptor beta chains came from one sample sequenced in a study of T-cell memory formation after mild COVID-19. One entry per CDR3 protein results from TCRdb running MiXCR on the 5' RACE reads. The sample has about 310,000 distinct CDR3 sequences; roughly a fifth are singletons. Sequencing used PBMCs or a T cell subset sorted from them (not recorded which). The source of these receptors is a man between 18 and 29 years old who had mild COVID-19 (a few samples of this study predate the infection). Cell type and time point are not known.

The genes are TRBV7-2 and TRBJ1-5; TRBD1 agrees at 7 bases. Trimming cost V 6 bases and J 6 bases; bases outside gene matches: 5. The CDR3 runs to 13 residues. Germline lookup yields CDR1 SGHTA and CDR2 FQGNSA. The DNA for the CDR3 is TGTGCCAGCAGTACAGGGGAGCGTCAGCCCCAGCATTTT. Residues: CASSTGERQPQHF.

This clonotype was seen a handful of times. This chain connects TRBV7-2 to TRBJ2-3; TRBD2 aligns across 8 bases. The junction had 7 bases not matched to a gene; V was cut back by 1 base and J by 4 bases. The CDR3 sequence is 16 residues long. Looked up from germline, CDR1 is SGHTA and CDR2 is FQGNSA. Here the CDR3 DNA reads TGTGCCAGCAGCTTAGGGGTGGCCGGGGGGGCAGATACGCAGTATTTT. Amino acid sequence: CASSLGVAGGADTQYF.

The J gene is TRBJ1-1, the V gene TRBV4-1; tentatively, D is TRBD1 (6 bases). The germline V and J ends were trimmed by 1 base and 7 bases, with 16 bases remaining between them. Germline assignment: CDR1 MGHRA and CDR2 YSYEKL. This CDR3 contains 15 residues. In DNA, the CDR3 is TGCGCCAGCAGCCAAGCAGGGGTTTTATCGTTTGAAGCTTTCTTT. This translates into CASSQAGVLSFEAFF.